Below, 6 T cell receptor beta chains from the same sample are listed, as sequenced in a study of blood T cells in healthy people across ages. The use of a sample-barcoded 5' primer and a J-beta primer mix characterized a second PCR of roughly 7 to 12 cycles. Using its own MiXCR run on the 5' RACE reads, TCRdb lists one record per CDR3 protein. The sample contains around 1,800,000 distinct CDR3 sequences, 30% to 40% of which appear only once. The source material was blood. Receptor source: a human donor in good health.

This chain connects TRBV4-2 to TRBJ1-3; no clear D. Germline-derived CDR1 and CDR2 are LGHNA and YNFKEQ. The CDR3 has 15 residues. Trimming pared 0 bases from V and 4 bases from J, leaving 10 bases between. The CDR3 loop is CASSQDPQNGNTIYF. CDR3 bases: TGTGCCAGCAGCCAAGATCCCCAAAACGGAAACACCATATATTTT.

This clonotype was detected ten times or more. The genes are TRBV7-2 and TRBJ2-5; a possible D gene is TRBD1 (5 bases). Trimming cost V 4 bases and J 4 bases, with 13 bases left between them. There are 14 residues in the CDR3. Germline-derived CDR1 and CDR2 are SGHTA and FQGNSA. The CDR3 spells CASSSTGVRETQYF. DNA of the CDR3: TGTGCCAGCAGCTCCACAGGAGTGCGAGAGACCCAGTACTTC.

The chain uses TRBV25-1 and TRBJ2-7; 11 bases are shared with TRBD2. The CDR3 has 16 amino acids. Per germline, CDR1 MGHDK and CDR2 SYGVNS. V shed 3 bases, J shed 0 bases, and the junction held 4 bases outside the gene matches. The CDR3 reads CASSDRTSGFSYEQYF. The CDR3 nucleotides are TGTGCCAGCAGTGATCGGACTAGCGGGTTCTCCTACGAGCAGTACTTC.

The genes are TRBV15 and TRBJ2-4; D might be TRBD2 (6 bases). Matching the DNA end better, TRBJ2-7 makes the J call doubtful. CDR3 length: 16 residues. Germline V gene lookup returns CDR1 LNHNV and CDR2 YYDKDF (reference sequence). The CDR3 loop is CATSTSVPGVDYEQYF. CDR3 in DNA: TGTGCCACCAGCACCTCCGTGCCGGGGGTAGACTACGAGCAGTACTTC.

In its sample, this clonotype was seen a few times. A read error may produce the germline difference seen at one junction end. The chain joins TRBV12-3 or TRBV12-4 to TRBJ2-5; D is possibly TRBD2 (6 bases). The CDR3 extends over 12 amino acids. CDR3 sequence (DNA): TGTGCCGGCAGTCAGCGGGAAGAGACCCAGTACTTC. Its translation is CAGSQREETQYF.

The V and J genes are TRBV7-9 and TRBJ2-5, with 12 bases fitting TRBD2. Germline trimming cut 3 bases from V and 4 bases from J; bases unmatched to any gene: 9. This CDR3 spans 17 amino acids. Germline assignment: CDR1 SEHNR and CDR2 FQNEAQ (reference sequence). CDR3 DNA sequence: TGTGCCAGCAGCTTGACTAGCGGGGGCCGACTCTTAGAGACCCAGTACTTC. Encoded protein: CASSLTSGGRLLETQYF.